Each of the 22 T cell receptor beta chains below was sequenced from the same sample in a study of T cell responses to AZD1222 COVID-19 vaccine. The protocol was immunoSEQ multiplex PCR, while the TCRdb copy is restricted to in-frame clones and leaves out a portion. The sample carries some 150,000 clones, 90% to 95% recorded once. Material: peripheral blood, obtained on day 0 of MenACWY control vaccination. Source of these receptors: an adult in good health.

The chain employs TRBV7-8 and TRBJ1-2; 10 nucleotides agree with TRBD1. The junction had 8 bases not matched to a gene; V was cut back by 5 bases and J by 8 bases. CDR3 length equals 14 residues. Looked up from germline, CDR1 is SGHVS and CDR2 is FQNEAQ. DNA of the CDR3: TGTGCCAGCAGCGTCGGGACAGGGGCGGGAGGCTACACCTTC. It translates to CASSVGTGAGGYTF. The whole variable domain, filled in from reference TRBV7-8 and TRBJ1-2, reads GAGVSQSPRYKVAKRGQDVALRCDPISGHVSLFWYQQALGQGPEFLTYFQNEAQLDKSGLPSDRFFAERPEGSVSTLKIQRTQQEDSAVYLCASSVGTGAGGYTFGSGTRLTVV.

V gene TRBV27 combines with J gene TRBJ2-7; 7 nucleotides match TRBD2. V shed 2 bases, J shed 0 bases, and the junction held 4 bases outside the gene matches. In germline, CDR1 is MNHEY, CDR2 SMNVEV (reference sequence). The CDR3 totals 15 residues. For the CDR3, the DNA is TGTGCCAGCAGTTTAGAGCGGGGAAGCTCCTACGAGCAGTACTTC. It is translated as CASSLERGSSYEQYF.

The chain has TRBV28 and TRBJ2-6, with TRBD1 identical over 7 bases. Germline V gives CDR1 MDHEN, CDR2 SYDVKM. The CDR3 sequence is 17 residues long. V was clipped by 5 bases and J by 0 bases; unmatched bases: 7. CDR3 loop: CASSKGARYSGANVLTF. The CDR3 DNA reads TGTGCCAGCAGTAAGGGGGCCCGGTACTCTGGGGCCAACGTCCTGACTTTC.

The rearrangement uses TRBV27 and TRBJ2-7; D not resolved. CDR3 length equals 13 residues. V dropped 0 bases and J dropped 6 bases, with 9 bases sitting between them. Germline CDR1 and CDR2: MNHEY and SMNVEV (reference sequence). CDR3 amino acids: CASSLSIGVEQYF. CDR3 sequence (DNA): TGTGCCAGCAGTTTATCGATAGGAGTCGAGCAGTACTTC.

The chain employs TRBV18 and TRBJ1-4; 8 nucleotides align to TRBD1. The ends lost 6 bases at V and 5 bases at J; junction bases unmatched: 8. The CDR3 totals 15 residues. Germline V lookup: CDR1 KGHSH, CDR2 LQKENI. CDR3 DNA sequence: TGTGCCAGCTCCCCTCAACAGGGGGGGAATGAAAAACTGTTTTTT. Amino acids: CASSPQQGGNEKLFF.

The chain joins TRBV5-4 to TRBJ1-1; D remains unclear. Trimming took 1 base from V and 6 from J, leaving 10 bases between them. The germline V gene has CDR1 SGHNT and CDR2 YYREEE (reference sequence). The CDR3 totals 13 residues. CDR3 sequence reads: CASSLSNEAEAFF. The DNA of the CDR3 is TGTGCCAGCAGCTTGTCGAACGAGGCTGAAGCTTTCTTT.

The V and J genes are TRBV5-1 and TRBJ1-6, with TRBD1 identical over 9 bases. This CDR3 has 16 amino acids. CDR1 is SGHRS, CDR2 YFSETQ, per germline. V dropped 4 bases and J dropped 13; count of bases not matched to a gene: 15. CDR3 DNA sequence: TGCGCCAGCAGCCTGGGGGGCGGACAGGGGAAATTCCCCCTCCACTTT. Translating it yields CASSLGGGQGKFPLHF.

This chain links TRBV19 with TRBJ2-2; the D gene is possibly TRBD2 (6 bases). The CDR3 contains 16 residues. Between the trimmed V and J ends, which lost 7 bases and 5 bases, there was a span of 20 bases. Looked up from germline, CDR1 is LNHDA and CDR2 is SQIVND (reference sequence). CDR3 nucleotides: TGTGCCAGTATCACCCCCGAGGCGGGGCGAACCGGGGAGCTGTTTTTT. Its protein is CASITPEAGRTGELFF. The full variable domain, its missing parts supplied by reference TRBV19 and TRBJ2-2, is DGGITQSPKYLFRKEGQNVTLSCEQNLNHDAMYWYRQDPGQGLRLIYYSQIVNDFQKGDIAEGYSVSREKKESFPLTVTSAQKNPTAFYLCASITPEAGRTGELFFGEGSRLTVL.

The V call is TRBV28, the J call TRBJ2-1, with D perhaps matching TRBD2 (5 bases). This CDR3 is 15 amino acids long. Germline V lookup: CDR1 MDHEN, CDR2 SYDVKM. V gave up 2 bases and J gave up 6 bases, with 14 bases separating them. The CDR3 DNA follows: TGTGCCAGCAGTTTACGAGGGAGCAGTGGCAATGAGCAGTTCTTC. It encodes CASSLRGSSGNEQFF.

This chain links TRBV5-1 with TRBJ1-5; D is unresolved. Trimming left V 4 bases short and J 0 bases short, with 8 bases between. The CDR3 loop spans 14 amino acids. The germline V gene has CDR1 SGHRS and CDR2 YFSETQ. The DNA of the CDR3 is TGCGCCAGCAGCACCGATGCTAGCAATCAGCCCCAGCATTTT. Encoded protein: CASSTDASNQPQHF.

This clone was observed a handful of times. The rearrangement joins TRBV5-1 to TRBJ1-6; 9 bases map to TRBD1. Germline CDR1 SGHRS, CDR2 YFSETQ. V lost 2 bases and J lost 5; bases outside the gene matches: 5. There are 16 residues in the CDR3. CDR3 region: CASSLLGQGNNSPLHF. In DNA form, the CDR3 reads TGCGCCAGCAGCTTATTAGGACAGGGGAATAATTCACCCCTCCACTTT.

The V call is TRBV19, the J call TRBJ1-5; 8 bases are shared with TRBD1. CDR3 length: 11 amino acids. Per the germline V gene, CDR1 is LNHDA and CDR2 is SQIVND (reference sequence). V was clipped by 10 bases and J by 16 bases; unmatched bases: 12. The CDR3 coding sequence is TGTGCCACTCAGACTGACAGGGGAACTCATTTT. Its translation is CATQTDRGTHF.

The CDR3 nucleotides read TGCGCCAGCAGCTTGGTACGAGGCACTGAAGCTTTCTTT. Translation: CASSLVRGTEAFF. The J gene is TRBJ1-1, the V gene TRBV5-1; D call uncertain. CDR1 SGHRS and CDR2 YFSETQ come from the germline V gene. The V gene lost 0 bases and the J gene lost 4 bases, with 7 bases spanning the gap. The length of the CDR3 is 13 residues. The whole variable domain, remainder taken from reference TRBV5-1 and TRBJ1-1, is KAGVTQTPRYLIKTRGQQVTLSCSPISGHRSVSWYQQTPGQGLQFLFEYFSETQRNKGNFPGRFSGRQFSNSRSEMNVSTLELGDSALYLCASSLVRGTEAFFGQGTRLTVV.

The V gene is TRBV7-9, the J gene TRBJ2-3; TRBD2 aligns across 12 bases. Unmatched junction bases numbered 4, after V lost 5 bases and J lost 4 bases. The CDR3 loop spans 15 amino acids. Germline loops: CDR1 SEHNR, CDR2 FQNEAQ (reference sequence). The CDR3 region is CASSASGGVADTQYF. The DNA for the CDR3 is TGTGCCAGCAGCGCTAGCGGGGGGGTAGCAGATACGCAGTATTTT.

V and J are TRBV5-4 and TRBJ1-1; D not resolved. The germline gives CDR1 SGHNT, CDR2 YYREEE (reference sequence). This CDR3 region has 14 residues. The germline V and J ends were trimmed by 4 bases and 0 bases, with 10 bases remaining between them. The CDR3 bases are TGTGCCAGCAGCACTCCCCGCTTGAACACTGAAGCTTTCTTT. This gives the protein CASSTPRLNTEAFF.

This clone was detected a few times. This CDR3 reads CASSLGQDKSQPQHF. DNA for the CDR3: TGTGCCAGCAGCCTTGGACAGGACAAATCCCAGCCCCAGCATTTT. The V call is TRBV4-2, the J call TRBJ1-5, with 7 bases that match TRBD1. Trimming at V came to 4 bases and at J to 7 bases, leaving 10 bases not matched to a gene. There are 15 residues in the CDR3. The germline V gene encodes CDR1 LGHNA and CDR2 YNFKEQ.

This chain connects TRBV6-5 to TRBJ1-3, with D uncertain. CDR3 length: 11 amino acids. Trimming removed 8 bases at V and 10 bases at J, with 12 bases between. Germline-derived CDR1 and CDR2 are MNHEY and SVGAGI. In DNA, the CDR3 is TGTGCCAGCTCCCCGCACGGAACCATATATTTT. It codes for CASSPHGTIYF.

The chain recombines TRBV7-2 with TRBJ2-3; the D gene is possibly TRBD2 (6 bases). In germline, CDR1 is SGHTA, CDR2 FQGNSA. The germline V and J ends were trimmed by 5 bases and 3 bases, with 12 bases remaining between them. CDR3 length: 14 residues. The CDR3 sequence is CASSRDFTTDTQYF. The CDR3, as DNA: TGTGCCAGCAGCCGGGACTTCACAACAGATACGCAGTATTTT.

The V call is TRBV29-1, the J call TRBJ1-1; a possible D gene is TRBD1 (5 bases). Germline V lookup: CDR1 SQVTM, CDR2 ANQGSEA. This CDR3 contains 12 residues. With 7 bases removed from V and 0 bases from J, the gap between germline ends came to 9 bases. The CDR3 nucleotides are TGCAGCGCGAGACAGATGAACACTGAAGCTTTCTTT. Protein product: CSARQMNTEAFF.

The chain uses TRBV28 and TRBJ2-1, with 7 bases that match TRBD1. The germline V gene has CDR1 MDHEN and CDR2 SYDVKM. Trimming at V came to 3 bases and at J to 0 bases, leaving 8 bases not matched to a gene. The CDR3 length is 17 residues. The CDR3: CASSFMGQTASYNEQFF. CDR3 nucleotide sequence: TGTGCCAGCAGTTTTATGGGACAGACAGCCTCCTACAATGAGCAGTTCTTC.

The chain has TRBV4-1 and TRBJ2-6; no firm D call. The CDR3 length is 14 residues. V was pared by 6 bases and J by 2 bases, with 8 bases between. From germline, CDR1 is MGHRA and CDR2 YSYEKL. In nucleotides, the CDR3 is TGCGCCAGCAGACGGGCCGCTGGGGCCAACGTCCTGACTTTC. It is translated as CASRRAAGANVLTF.

The chain carries TRBV18 and TRBJ1-1, with TRBD1 matching over 7 bases. The CDR3 is 14 amino acids. V lost 2 bases to trimming and J lost 8 bases; unmatched junction nucleotides: 8. CDR1 KGHSH and CDR2 LQKENI come from the germline V gene. CDR3 protein: CASSPDTRDREAFF. DNA of the CDR3: TGTGCCAGCTCACCAGACACCCGGGACAGAGAAGCTTTCTTT.